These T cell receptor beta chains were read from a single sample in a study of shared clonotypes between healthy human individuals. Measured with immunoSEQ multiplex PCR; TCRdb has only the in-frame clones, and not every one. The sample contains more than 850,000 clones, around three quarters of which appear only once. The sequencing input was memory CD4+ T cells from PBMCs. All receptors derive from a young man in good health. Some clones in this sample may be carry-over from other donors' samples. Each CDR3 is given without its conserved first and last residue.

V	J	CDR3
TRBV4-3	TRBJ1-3	ASSQGLGTARNTIY
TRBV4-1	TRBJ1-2	ASSLGAGADYGYT
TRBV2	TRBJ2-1	ASSGGPLDEQF
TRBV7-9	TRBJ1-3	ASSLRRVSGNTIY
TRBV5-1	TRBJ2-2	ASSLVDGELF
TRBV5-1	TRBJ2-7	ASSLVSLEDEQY
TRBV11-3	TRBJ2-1	ASSVFEGEQF
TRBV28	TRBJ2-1	ASSLVWGQSSYNEQF
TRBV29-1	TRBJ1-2	SAGTYPTHYGYT
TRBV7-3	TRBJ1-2	ASSPGLDAGYT
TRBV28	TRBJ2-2	ASSTPTVGNGELF
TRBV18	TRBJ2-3	ASSPPALDTQY
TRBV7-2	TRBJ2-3	ASSFTASTDTQY
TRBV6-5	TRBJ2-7	ASSYLGMRY
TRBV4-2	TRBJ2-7	ASSQDQGIVDEQY
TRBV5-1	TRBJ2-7	ASSLDGGEQY
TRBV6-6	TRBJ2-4	ASSTGTSGRGGIQY
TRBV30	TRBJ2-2	AWSPGGLRSVTGELF
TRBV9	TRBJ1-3	ASSVEGQTLGNTIY
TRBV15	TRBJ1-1	ATSSGGDMNTEAF
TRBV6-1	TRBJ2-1	ASRRGLAGDNEQF
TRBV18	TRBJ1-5	ASSPGRGSNQPQH
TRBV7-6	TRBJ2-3	ASSLLGSTDTQY
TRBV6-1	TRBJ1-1	ASRVTGALPEAF
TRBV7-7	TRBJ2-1	ASSSTGGDEQF
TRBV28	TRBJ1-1	ATVVTWNTEAF
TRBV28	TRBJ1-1	ASTTSGRQAF
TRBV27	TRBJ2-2	ASSLRGRDTGELF
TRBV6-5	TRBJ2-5	ASSYSGRRYQETQY
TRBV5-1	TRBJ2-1	ASSLGGSDEQF
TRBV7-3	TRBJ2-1	ASSLGGSDNEQF
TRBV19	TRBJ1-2	ASSIAGTPNYGYT
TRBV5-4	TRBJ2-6	ASFGGSGANVLT
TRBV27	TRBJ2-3	ASSPRQLDTQY
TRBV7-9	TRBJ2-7	ASSPGQGKREQY
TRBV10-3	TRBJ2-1	AIRTDLSSYNEQF
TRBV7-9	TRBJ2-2	ASSLGLNTGELF
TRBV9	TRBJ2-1	ASSVADEQF
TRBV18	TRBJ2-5	ASSLGQQETQY
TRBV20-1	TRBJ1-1	SALQKEAF
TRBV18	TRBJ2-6	ASSPNLAGGANVLT